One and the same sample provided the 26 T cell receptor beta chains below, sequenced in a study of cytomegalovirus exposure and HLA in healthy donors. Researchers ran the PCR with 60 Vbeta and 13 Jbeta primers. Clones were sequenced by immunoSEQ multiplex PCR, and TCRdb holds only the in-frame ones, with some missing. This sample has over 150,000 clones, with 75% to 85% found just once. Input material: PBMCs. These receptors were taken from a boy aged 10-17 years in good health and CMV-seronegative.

The CDR3 spells CASSRSGENEQFF. CDR3 sequence (DNA): TGTGCCAGCAGTAGGAGCGGTGAAAATGAGCAGTTCTTC. The chain employs TRBV6-1 and TRBJ2-1; tentatively, D is TRBD2 (5 bases). Germline lookup yields CDR1 MNHNS and CDR2 SASEGT. The CDR3 is 13 amino acids. V lost 5 bases, J lost 7 bases, and 12 bases lay in between.

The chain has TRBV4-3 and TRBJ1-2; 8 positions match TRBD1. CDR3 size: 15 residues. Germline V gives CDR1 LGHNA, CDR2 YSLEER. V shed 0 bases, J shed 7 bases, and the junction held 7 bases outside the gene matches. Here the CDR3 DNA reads TGCGCCAGCAGCCAAGATCGCAGGGGGCGAGGTGGCTACACCTTC. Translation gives CASSQDRRGRGGYTF.

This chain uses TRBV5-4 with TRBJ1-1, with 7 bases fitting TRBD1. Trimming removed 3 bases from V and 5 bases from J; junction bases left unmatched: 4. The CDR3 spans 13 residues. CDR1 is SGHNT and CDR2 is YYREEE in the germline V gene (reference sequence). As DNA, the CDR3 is TGTGCCAGCAGCTCCGGACAGGTAACTGAAGCTTTCTTT. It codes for CASSSGQVTEAFF.

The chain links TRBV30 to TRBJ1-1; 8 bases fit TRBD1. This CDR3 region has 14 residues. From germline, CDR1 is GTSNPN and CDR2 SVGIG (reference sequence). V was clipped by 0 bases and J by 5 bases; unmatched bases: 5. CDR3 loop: CAWSVANRGTEAFF. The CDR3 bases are TGTGCCTGGAGTGTCGCGAACAGGGGGACTGAAGCTTTCTTT. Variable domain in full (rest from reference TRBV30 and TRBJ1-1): SQTIHQWPATLVQPVGSPLSLECTVEGTSNPNLYWYRQAAGRGLQLLFYSVGIGQISSEVPQNLSASRPQDRQFILSSKKLLLSDSGFYLCAWSVANRGTEAFFGQGTRLTVV.

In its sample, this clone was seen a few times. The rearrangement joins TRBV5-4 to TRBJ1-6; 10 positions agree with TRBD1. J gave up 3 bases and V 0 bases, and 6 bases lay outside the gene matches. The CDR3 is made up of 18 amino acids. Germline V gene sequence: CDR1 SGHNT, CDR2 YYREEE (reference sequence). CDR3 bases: TGTGCCAGCAGCTTGGGACAGGGGGCAGCCATCTATAATTCACCCCTCCACTTT. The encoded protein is CASSLGQGAAIYNSPLHF.

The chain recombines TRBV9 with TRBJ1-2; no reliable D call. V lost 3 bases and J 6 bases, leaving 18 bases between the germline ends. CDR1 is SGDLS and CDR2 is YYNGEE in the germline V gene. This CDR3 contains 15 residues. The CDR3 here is CASSAPTAEVDGYTF. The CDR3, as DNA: TGTGCCAGCAGCGCCCCAACTGCCGAGGTAGATGGCTACACCTTC.

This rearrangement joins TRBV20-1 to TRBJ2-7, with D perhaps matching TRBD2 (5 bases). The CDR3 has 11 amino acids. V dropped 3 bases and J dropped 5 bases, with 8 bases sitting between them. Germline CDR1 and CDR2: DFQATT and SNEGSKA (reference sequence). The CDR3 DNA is TGCAGTGCTAGGGGAGCTCACGAGCAGTACTTC. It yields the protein CSARGAHEQYF.

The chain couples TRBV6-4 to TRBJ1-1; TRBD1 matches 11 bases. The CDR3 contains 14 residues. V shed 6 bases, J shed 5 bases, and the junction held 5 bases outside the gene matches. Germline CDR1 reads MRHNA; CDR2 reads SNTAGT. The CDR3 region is CASRRGQGVTEAFF. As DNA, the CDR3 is TGTGCCAGCAGGAGGGGACAGGGGGTAACTGAAGCTTTCTTT.

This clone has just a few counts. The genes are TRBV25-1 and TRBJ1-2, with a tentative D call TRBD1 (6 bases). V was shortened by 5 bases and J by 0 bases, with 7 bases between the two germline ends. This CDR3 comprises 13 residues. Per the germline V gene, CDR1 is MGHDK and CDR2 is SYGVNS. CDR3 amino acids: CASSNRANYGYTF. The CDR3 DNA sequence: TGTGCCAGCAGTAACAGGGCTAACTATGGCTACACCTTC.

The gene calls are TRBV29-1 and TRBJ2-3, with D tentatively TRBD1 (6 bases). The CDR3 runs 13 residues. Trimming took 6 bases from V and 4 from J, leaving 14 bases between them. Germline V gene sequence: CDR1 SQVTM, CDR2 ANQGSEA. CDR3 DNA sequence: TGCAGCGTGTCAAGGGGGTACCCAGATACGCAGTATTTT. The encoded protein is CSVSRGYPDTQYF.

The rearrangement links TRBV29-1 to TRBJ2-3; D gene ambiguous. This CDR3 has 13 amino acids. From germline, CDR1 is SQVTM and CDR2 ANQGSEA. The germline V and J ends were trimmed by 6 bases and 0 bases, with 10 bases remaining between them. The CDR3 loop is CSVAGQSTDTQYF. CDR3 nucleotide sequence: TGCAGCGTCGCTGGGCAGAGCACAGATACGCAGTATTTT.

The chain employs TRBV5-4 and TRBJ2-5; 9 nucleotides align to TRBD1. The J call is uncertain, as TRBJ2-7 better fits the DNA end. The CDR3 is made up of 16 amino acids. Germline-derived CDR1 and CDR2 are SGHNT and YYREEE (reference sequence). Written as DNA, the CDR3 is TGTGCCAGCAGCTCCAATCCGGGACAGGGAATATACGAGCAGTACTTC. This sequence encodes CASSSNPGQGIYEQYF.

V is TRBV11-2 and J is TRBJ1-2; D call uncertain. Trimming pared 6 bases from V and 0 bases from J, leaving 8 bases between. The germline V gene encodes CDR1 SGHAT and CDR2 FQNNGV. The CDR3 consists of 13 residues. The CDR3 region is CASSISSNYGYTF. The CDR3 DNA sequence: TGTGCCAGCAGTATTTCTTCTAACTATGGCTACACCTTC.

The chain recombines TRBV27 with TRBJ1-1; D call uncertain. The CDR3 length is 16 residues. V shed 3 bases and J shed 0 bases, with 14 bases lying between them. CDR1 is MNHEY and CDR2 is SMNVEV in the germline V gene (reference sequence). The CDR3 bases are TGTGCCAGCAGTTTTGGGTCAGGCGATATGAACACTGAAGCTTTCTTT. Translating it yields CASSFGSGDMNTEAFF.

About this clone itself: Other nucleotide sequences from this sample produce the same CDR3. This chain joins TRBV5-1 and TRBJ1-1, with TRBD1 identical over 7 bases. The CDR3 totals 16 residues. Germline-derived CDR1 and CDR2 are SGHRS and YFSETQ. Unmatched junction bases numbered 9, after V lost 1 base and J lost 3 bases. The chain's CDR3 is CASSLNRGRGDTEAFF. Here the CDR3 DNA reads TGCGCCAGCAGCTTGAACAGGGGCCGCGGGGACACTGAAGCTTTCTTT.

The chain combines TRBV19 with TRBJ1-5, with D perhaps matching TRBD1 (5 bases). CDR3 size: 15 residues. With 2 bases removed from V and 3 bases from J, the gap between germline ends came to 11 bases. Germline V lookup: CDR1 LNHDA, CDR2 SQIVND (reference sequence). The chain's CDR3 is CASSISRVNNQPQHF. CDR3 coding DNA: TGTGCCAGTAGTATATCCAGGGTGAACAATCAGCCCCAGCATTTT.

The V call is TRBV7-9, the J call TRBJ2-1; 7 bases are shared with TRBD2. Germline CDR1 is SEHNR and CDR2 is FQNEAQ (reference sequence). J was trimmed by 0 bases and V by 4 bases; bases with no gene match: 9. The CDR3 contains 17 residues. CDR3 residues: CASSSPTSELSYNEQFF. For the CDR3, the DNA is TGTGCCAGCAGCTCACCTACTAGCGAACTCTCCTACAATGAGCAGTTCTTC.

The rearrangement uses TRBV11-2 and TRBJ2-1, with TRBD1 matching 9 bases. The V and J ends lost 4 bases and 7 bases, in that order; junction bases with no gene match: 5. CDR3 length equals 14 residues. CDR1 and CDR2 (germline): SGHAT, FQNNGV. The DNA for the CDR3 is TGTGCCAGCAGCTCACAGGGGGCAGCGAATGAGCAGTTCTTC. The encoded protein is CASSSQGAANEQFF.

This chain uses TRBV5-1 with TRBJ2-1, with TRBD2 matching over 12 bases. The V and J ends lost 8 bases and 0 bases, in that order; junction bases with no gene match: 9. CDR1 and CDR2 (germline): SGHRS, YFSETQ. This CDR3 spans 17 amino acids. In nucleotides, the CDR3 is TGCGCCAGTTCTAGCGGGGGGGCCGGGAGCTCCTACAATGAGCAGTTCTTC. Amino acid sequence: CASSSGGAGSSYNEQFF.

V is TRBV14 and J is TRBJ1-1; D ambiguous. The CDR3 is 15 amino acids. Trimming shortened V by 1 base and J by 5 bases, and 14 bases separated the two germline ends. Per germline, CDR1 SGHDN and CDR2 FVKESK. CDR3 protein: CASSQVGGLRTEAFF. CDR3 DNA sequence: TGTGCCAGCAGCCAAGTTGGAGGGTTGCGGACTGAAGCTTTCTTT.

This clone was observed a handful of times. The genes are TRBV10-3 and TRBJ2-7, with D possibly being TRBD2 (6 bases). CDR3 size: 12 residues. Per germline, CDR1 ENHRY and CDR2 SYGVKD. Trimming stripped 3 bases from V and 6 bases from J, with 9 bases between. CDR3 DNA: TGTGCCATCAGTGACGGGGGAGGCGAGCAGTACTTC. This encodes CAISDGGGEQYF.

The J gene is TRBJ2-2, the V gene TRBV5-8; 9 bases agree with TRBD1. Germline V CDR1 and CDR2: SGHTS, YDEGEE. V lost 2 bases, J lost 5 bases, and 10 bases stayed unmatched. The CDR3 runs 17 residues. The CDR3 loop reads CASSLKPGQGFTGELFF. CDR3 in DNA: TGTGCCAGCAGCTTAAAACCGGGACAGGGATTTACCGGGGAGCTGTTTTTT.

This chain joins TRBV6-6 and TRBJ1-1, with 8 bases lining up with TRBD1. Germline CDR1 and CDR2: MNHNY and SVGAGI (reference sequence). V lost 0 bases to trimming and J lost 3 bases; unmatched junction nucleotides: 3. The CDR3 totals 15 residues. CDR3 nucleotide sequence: TGTGCCAGCAGTTACTCACAGGGGGGGGACACTGAAGCTTTCTTT. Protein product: CASSYSQGGDTEAFF.

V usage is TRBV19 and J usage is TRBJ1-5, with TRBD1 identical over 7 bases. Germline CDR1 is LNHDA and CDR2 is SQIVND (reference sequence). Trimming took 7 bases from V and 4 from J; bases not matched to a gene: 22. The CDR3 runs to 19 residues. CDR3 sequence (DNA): TGTGCCAGTACCTTACAGTGGCCACGCGGGACAGCACTTAATCAGCCCCAGCATTTT. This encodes CASTLQWPRGTALNQPQHF.

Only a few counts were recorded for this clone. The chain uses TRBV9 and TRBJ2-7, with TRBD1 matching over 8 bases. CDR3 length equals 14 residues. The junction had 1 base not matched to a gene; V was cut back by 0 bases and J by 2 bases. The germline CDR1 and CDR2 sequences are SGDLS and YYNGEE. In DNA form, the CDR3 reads TGTGCCAGCAGCGTAGGGACAGGGCCCTACGAGCAGTACTTC. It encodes CASSVGTGPYEQYF.

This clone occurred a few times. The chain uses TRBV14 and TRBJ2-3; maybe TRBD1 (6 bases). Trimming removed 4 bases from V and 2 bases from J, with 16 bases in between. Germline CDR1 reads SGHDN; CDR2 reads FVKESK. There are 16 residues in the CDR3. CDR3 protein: CASSPVWQGNTDTQYF. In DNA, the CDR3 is TGTGCCAGCAGCCCTGTTTGGCAGGGGAACACAGATACGCAGTATTTT.